These 18 T cell receptor beta chains came from one sample sequenced in a study of T cell changes during pregnancy in multiple sclerosis. Assay used: immunoSEQ multiplex PCR; TCRdb lists only in-frame clones, some missing. The sample has about 21,000 clones; less than 95% are singletons. This specimen was CD4+ T cells from peripheral blood mononuclear cells, taken in the third trimester of pregnancy. The receptors shown here come from a female donor with multiple sclerosis, enrolled in a pregnancy study.

The chain is built from TRBV18 and TRBJ1-2; TRBD1 aligns across 10 bases. CDR1 is KGHSH, CDR2 LQKENI, per germline. The junction had 10 bases not matched to a gene; V was cut back by 1 base and J by 2 bases. This CDR3 has 18 residues. CDR3 sequence (DNA): TGTGCCAGCTCACCACTGGTCTTGGGACAGGGGACCAACTATGGCTACACCTTC. Translated, it gives CASSPLVLGQGTNYGYTF.

This clone has just one count. V usage is TRBV30 and J usage is TRBJ2-7; 9 bases fit TRBD1. The CDR3 totals 16 residues. J was trimmed by 5 bases and V by 5 bases; bases with no gene match: 16. The germline V gene has CDR1 GTSNPN and CDR2 SVGIG (reference sequence). In nucleotides, the CDR3 is TGTGCCTGGGCTGCGGGACAGGGACTGATAGCGAACGAGCAGTACTTC. Protein: CAWAAGQGLIANEQYF.

The rearrangement uses TRBV14 and TRBJ1-1; D ambiguous. Looked up from germline, CDR1 is SGHDN and CDR2 is FVKESK. Trimming stripped 0 bases from V and 4 bases from J, with 6 bases between. The CDR3 length is 13 residues. DNA of the CDR3: TGTGCCAGCAGCCAAGATCGCGCCACTGAAGCTTTCTTT. Its protein is CASSQDRATEAFF.

Details on this clone: A junction boundary mismatches the germline segment, possibly from a read error. V and J are TRBV7-7 and TRBJ2-1, with D tentatively TRBD1 (5 bases). CDR3 size: 13 residues. Germline values: CDR1 SSHAT, CDR2 FNYEAQ (reference sequence). The CDR3 region is CASSLGPPNEQFF. The CDR3 nucleotides read TGTGCTAGCAGCTTGGGGCCGCCTAATGAGCAGTTCTTC. The entire variable domain, with the rest obtained from reference TRBV7-7 and TRBJ2-1, is as follows: GAGVSQSPRYKVTKRGQDVTLRCDPISSHATLYWYQQALGQGPEFLTYFNYEAQPDKSGLPSDRFSAERPEGSISTLTIQRTEQRDSAMYRCASSLGPPNEQFFGPGTRLTVL.

The chain has TRBV5-5 and TRBJ2-5, with 15 bases lining up with TRBD2. V lost 3 bases and J lost 5; bases outside the gene matches: 2. CDR1 and CDR2 from the germline V gene are SGHKS and YYEKEE (reference sequence). The CDR3 spans 15 residues. The DNA for the CDR3 is TGTGCCAGCAGCTCCGGACTAGCGGGGGGGGAGACCCAGTACTTC. Its translation is CASSSGLAGGETQYF.

The V call is TRBV7-2, the J call TRBJ1-2; D may be TRBD1 (6 bases). V lost 5 bases, J lost 4 bases, and 11 bases lay in between. This CDR3 spans 13 amino acids. Germline V gene sequence: CDR1 SGHTA, CDR2 FQGNSA. CDR3 in DNA: TGTGCCAGCAGCCCCTCGGACAGCTATGGCTACACCTTC. Translation gives CASSPSDSYGYTF.

The chain joins TRBV5-4 to TRBJ1-2; no reliable D call. CDR1 is SGHNT and CDR2 is YYREEE in the germline V gene (reference sequence). Trimming shortened V by 3 bases and J by 4 bases, and 10 bases separated the two germline ends. The length of the CDR3 is 13 residues. This CDR3 reads CASSWESAYGYTF. The CDR3 DNA sequence: TGTGCCAGCAGCTGGGAGTCTGCCTATGGCTACACCTTC.

This chain joins TRBV10-3 and TRBJ2-5, with 11 positions matching TRBD1. CDR1 and CDR2 from the germline V gene are ENHRY and SYGVKD. J was trimmed by 5 bases and V by 3 bases; bases with no gene match: 8. The CDR3 totals 16 residues. The CDR3 protein is CAISDRTGGSSETQYF. CDR3 DNA sequence: TGTGCCATCAGTGACCGGACAGGGGGCTCAAGCGAGACCCAGTACTTC.

This chain connects TRBV6-6 to TRBJ1-2, with D possibly matching TRBD1 (6 bases). CDR3 length: 14 residues. V lost 6 bases to trimming and J lost 0 bases, with 11 bases between them. Germline CDR1 reads MNHNY; CDR2 reads SVGAGI (reference sequence). The CDR3 DNA sequence: TGTGCCAGCAGCCGGGACACCGCTAACTATGGCTACACCTTC. As protein: CASSRDTANYGYTF.

This clone was detected once. The chain joins TRBV7-9 to TRBJ2-3, with D possibly being TRBD2 (5 bases). Trimming left V 3 bases short and J 4 bases short, with 5 bases between. Germline V gene data show CDR1 as SEHNR and CDR2 as FQNEAQ (reference sequence). The CDR3 is made up of 12 amino acids. The CDR3 here is CASSFGADTQYF. CDR3 nucleotides: TGTGCCAGCAGCTTCGGGGCAGATACGCAGTATTTT. Full variable domain (missing parts from reference TRBV7-9 and TRBJ2-3): DTGVSQNPRHKITKRGQNVTFRCDPISEHNRLYWYRQTLGQGPEFLTYFQNEAQLEKSRLLSDRFSAERPKGSFSTLEIQRTEQGDSAMYLCASSFGADTQYFGPGTRLTVL.

To note about this clone: Other DNA sequences in this sample translate to the same CDR3. This sequence joins TRBV7-9 and TRBJ2-7, with D maybe TRBD1 (5 bases). V lost 5 bases and J 6 bases, leaving 14 bases between the germline ends. Germline V CDR1 and CDR2: SEHNR, FQNEAQ (reference sequence). The CDR3 contains 13 residues. CDR3 protein: CASSPGRGGEQYF. CDR3 in DNA: TGTGCCAGCAGCCCCGGAAGGGGTGGCGAGCAGTACTTC.

V gene TRBV5-1 combines with J gene TRBJ2-5; the D is unclear. Germline-derived CDR1 and CDR2 are SGHRS and YFSETQ. This CDR3 has 15 residues. The V gene lost 1 base and the J gene lost 5 bases, with 15 bases spanning the gap. CDR3 amino acids: CASSLNLGNGETQYF. Written as DNA, the CDR3 is TGCGCCAGCAGCTTGAACCTGGGTAACGGGGAGACCCAGTACTTC.

The chain combines TRBV7-6 with TRBJ2-7; 7 nucleotides agree with TRBD2. J lost 0 bases, V lost 4 bases, and 9 bases had no gene match. The CDR3 is 16 residues long. CDR1 is SGHVS and CDR2 is FNYEAQ in the germline V gene. CDR3: CASSSLPGTTSYEQYF. DNA of the CDR3: TGTGCCAGCAGCTCTCTTCCCGGGACTACCTCCTACGAGCAGTACTTC.

The V call is TRBV2, the J call TRBJ1-1; D is ambiguous. CDR1 and CDR2 (germline): SNHLY, FYNNEI. The CDR3 totals 13 residues. With 8 bases removed from V and 1 base from J, the gap between germline ends came to 11 bases. The CDR3 DNA follows: TGTGCCAGCGGGAGTCAGGAGAACACTGAAGCTTTCTTT. Translated: CASGSQENTEAFF.

The chain couples TRBV20-1 to TRBJ1-4; D is undetermined. V shed 1 base and J shed 8 bases, with 5 bases lying between them. This CDR3 contains 11 residues. Germline V CDR1 and CDR2: DFQATT, SNEGSKA (reference sequence). Written as DNA, the CDR3 is TGCAGTGCTAGAGGTCAGGAAAAACTGTTTTTT. Translated: CSARGQEKLFF.

The rearrangement joins TRBV10-3 to TRBJ2-1; TRBD1 might be the D (5 bases). The CDR3 sequence is 14 residues long. CDR1 and CDR2 from the germline V gene are ENHRY and SYGVKD. Trimming removed 3 bases from V and 6 bases from J, with 12 bases in between. CDR3 loop: CAISELAGLNEQFF. The CDR3 DNA reads TGTGCCATCAGTGAACTTGCAGGGCTCAATGAGCAGTTCTTC.

J is TRBJ2-6 and V is TRBV2; TRBD1 agrees at 11 bases. The germline gives CDR1 SNHLY, CDR2 FYNNEI. CDR3 length: 17 amino acids. The V and J ends lost 5 bases and 2 bases, in that order; junction bases with no gene match: 5. The CDR3 DNA sequence: TGTGCCAGCAGTCCCGGGACAGGGGGAGCTGGGGCCAACGTCCTGACTTTC. This sequence encodes CASSPGTGGAGANVLTF.

V and J are TRBV10-1 and TRBJ2-7; 9 nucleotides align to TRBD2. The CDR3 sequence is 14 residues long. Trimming took 6 bases from V and 0 from J; bases not matched to a gene: 3. CDR1 is WNHNN, CDR2 SYGVQD, per germline (reference sequence). The CDR3 is CASSAGGTSYEQYF. CDR3 DNA sequence: TGCGCCAGCAGCGCGGGGGGGACCTCCTACGAGCAGTACTTC.